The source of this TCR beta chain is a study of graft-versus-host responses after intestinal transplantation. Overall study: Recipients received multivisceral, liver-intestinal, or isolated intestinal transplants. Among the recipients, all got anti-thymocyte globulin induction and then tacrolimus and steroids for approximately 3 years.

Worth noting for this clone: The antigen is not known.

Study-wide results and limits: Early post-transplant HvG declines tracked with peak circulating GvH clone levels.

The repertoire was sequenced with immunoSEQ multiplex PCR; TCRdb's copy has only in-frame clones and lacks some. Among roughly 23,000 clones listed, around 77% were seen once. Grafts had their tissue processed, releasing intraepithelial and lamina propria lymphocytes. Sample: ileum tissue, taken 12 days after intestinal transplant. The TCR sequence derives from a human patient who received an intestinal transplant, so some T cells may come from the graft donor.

CDR3 protein: CASSYGRLWNTEAFF. The CDR3 region has the DNA TGTGCCAGCAGTTACGGTCGACTTTGGAACACTGAAGCTTTCTTT. The V call is TRBV6-6, the J call TRBJ1-1; the D is unclear. Germline CDR1 MNHNY, CDR2 SVGAGI (reference sequence). CDR3 size: 15 residues. V was cut by 2 bases and J by 1 base, with 11 bases left in between.